This T cell receptor beta chain was identified during a study of blood T cell repertoires in COVID-19. The table came from immunoSEQ multiplex PCR; TCRdb's copy has only in-frame clones and leaves some out. This sample yields 73,000 or so clones, of which roughly 84% are seen a single time; about 5% belongs to the top ten. Germline-derived CDR1 and CDR2 are SEHNR and FQNEAQ (reference sequence). V gave up 4 bases and J gave up 6 bases; unmatched junction bases: 6. The CDR3 has 15 residues. This clone was observed once. The specimen was peripheral blood. V gene TRBV7-9 combines with J gene TRBJ1-4; 9 positions agree with TRBD1. This TCR came from a woman aged 55 to 70 with acute or convalescent COVID-19. This CDR3 is CASSSGTGLDEKLFF. CDR3 nucleotide sequence: TGTGCCAGCAGCTCCGGGACAGGGTTGGATGAAAAACTGTTTTTT.